Following are 24 T cell receptor beta chains from one sample sequenced in a study of graft-versus-host responses after intestinal transplantation. The antigens for these receptors are not known. This table comes from immunoSEQ multiplex PCR, and its TCRdb copy is limited to in-frame clones, with some not included. The profile shows 60,000 to 90,000 clones, about nine tenths of them singletons. Sequencing used unstimulated CD8+ T cells sorted from spleen or lymph node cells, obtained before intestinal transplant. These receptors originate from a human donor who received an intestinal transplant.

This clone was observed a single time. CDR3 nucleotide sequence: TGTGCCAGCAGCTCTGGACAGGGTACTAATGAAAAACTGTTTTTT. It is translated as CASSSGQGTNEKLFF. The J gene is TRBJ1-4, the V gene TRBV5-6; 8 nucleotides line up with TRBD1. The CDR3 spans 15 residues. The J segment lost 2 bases and the V segment lost 3 bases, leaving 3 bases of the junction unmatched. Germline CDR1 SGHDT, CDR2 YYEEEE.

CDR3 residues: CASSIQDTEAFF. CDR3 DNA sequence: TGTGCCAGCAGTATCCAGGACACTGAAGCTTTCTTT. This chain links TRBV5-6 with TRBJ1-1; D gene unclear. The V end was cut by 5 bases, the J end by 3 bases, with 8 bases between. This CDR3 spans 12 amino acids. CDR1 SGHDT and CDR2 YYEEEE come from the germline V gene.

The chain joins TRBV9 to TRBJ2-2; 8 bases agree with TRBD1. Germline V gene lookup returns CDR1 SGDLS and CDR2 YYNGEE. The trim removed 0 bases at V and 1 base at J, leaving 2 bases unmatched. The CDR3 is 16 residues long. In DNA form, the CDR3 reads TGTGCCAGCAGCGTAGGGGGGACAGGGAACACCGGGGAGCTGTTTTTT. Translating gives CASSVGGTGNTGELFF.

The chain has TRBV5-1 and TRBJ2-7; 11 bases agree with TRBD1. CDR1 and CDR2 (germline): SGHRS, YFSETQ. After removal of 4 bases from V and 6 bases from J, the junction contained 6 bases not matched to a gene. This CDR3 region has 14 residues. CDR3 sequence (DNA): TGCGCCAGCAGCGTCGGACAGGGGGCGGTCGAGCAGTACTTC. Its protein is CASSVGQGAVEQYF. The variable domain in full, completed from reference TRBV5-1 and TRBJ2-7, reads KAGVTQTPRYLIKTRGQQVTLSCSPISGHRSVSWYQQTPGQGLQFLFEYFSETQRNKGNFPGRFSGRQFSNSRSEMNVSTLELGDSALYLCASSVGQGAVEQYFGPGTRLTVT.

This chain joins TRBV7-3 and TRBJ2-2, with TRBD1 matching 7 bases. Looked up from germline, CDR1 is SGHTA and CDR2 is FQGTGA. This CDR3 has 15 residues. The V and J ends lost 6 bases and 1 base, in that order; junction bases with no gene match: 5. The CDR3 DNA sequence: TGTGCCAGCAGACGGGACAGATTGAACACCGGGGAGCTGTTTTTT. Its translation is CASRRDRLNTGELFF.

This chain uses TRBV2 with TRBJ1-2; the D is unclear. The CDR3 has 14 residues. The V and J ends lost 0 bases and 2 bases respectively, with 7 bases between them. Germline loops: CDR1 SNHLY, CDR2 FYNNEI. CDR3 DNA: TGTGCCAGCAGTGAAGCCGGACTAAACTATGGCTACACCTTC. Translation: CASSEAGLNYGYTF.

This clone was seen a single time. The J gene is TRBJ1-4, the V gene TRBV9; unclear D gene. Germline V gives CDR1 SGDLS, CDR2 YYNGEE. The CDR3 totals 14 residues. V lost 0 bases and J lost 5, with 8 bases in between. CDR3 sequence: CASSVGEGNEKLFF. As DNA, the CDR3 is TGTGCCAGCAGCGTAGGGGAGGGAAATGAAAAACTGTTTTTT.

The V call is TRBV11-1, the J call TRBJ2-5; D is perhaps TRBD1 (5 bases). Per the germline V gene, CDR1 is SGHAT and CDR2 is FQDESV (reference sequence). The length of the CDR3 is 15 residues. V lost 5 bases and J lost 4, with 17 bases in between. For the CDR3, the DNA is TGTGCCAGCAGCCAAAACCCAGGGCTAGGAGAGACCCAGTACTTC. As protein: CASSQNPGLGETQYF.

The CDR3 DNA reads TGCGCCAGCAGCTTGGGAGGTTACAATGAGCAGTTCTTC. This gives the protein CASSLGGYNEQFF. The rearrangement links TRBV5-1 to TRBJ2-1; D is unresolved. Germline assignment: CDR1 SGHRS and CDR2 YFSETQ. CDR3 length equals 13 residues. The V end lost 0 bases, the J end lost 4 bases, and 5 bases lay between the germline ends.

The V gene is TRBV6-1, the J gene TRBJ2-3, with 9 bases that match TRBD1. The CDR3 extends over 16 amino acids. Germline V lookup: CDR1 MNHNS, CDR2 SASEGT. With 1 base clipped from V and 6 bases from J, the junction kept 8 bases outside the gene matches. CDR3 region: CASSEDRDRARDTQYF. CDR3 nucleotide sequence: TGTGCCAGCAGTGAAGATCGGGACAGGGCTCGTGATACGCAGTATTTT.

The chain employs TRBV7-2 and TRBJ1-4; no clear D gene. There are 15 residues in the CDR3. V was cut by 5 bases and J by 0 bases, with 10 bases left in between. Germline CDR1 reads SGHTA; CDR2 reads FQGNSA. CDR3 amino acids: CASSPRFATNEKLFF. Here the CDR3 DNA reads TGTGCCAGCAGCCCCCGTTTTGCAACTAATGAAAAACTGTTTTTT.

This clone turned up a few times. The chain employs TRBV5-1 and TRBJ2-7; TRBD2 might be the D (5 bases). Looked up from germline, CDR1 is SGHRS and CDR2 is YFSETQ. The CDR3 is made up of 11 amino acids. V dropped 4 bases and J dropped 7 bases, with 9 bases sitting between them. The DNA for the CDR3 is TGCGCCAGCAGCGTGACGGGGGAGCAGTACTTC. Its translation is CASSVTGEQYF.

About this clone itself: Other DNA variants within this sample encode the same CDR3. This chain joins TRBV19 and TRBJ2-7; 9 bases match TRBD1. Unmatched junction bases numbered 7, after V lost 3 bases and J lost 4 bases. Per the germline V gene, CDR1 is LNHDA and CDR2 is SQIVND (reference sequence). This CDR3 is 15 amino acids long. The CDR3 nucleotides read TGTGCCAGTAGTATCGGGACAGGGACTGGGTACGAGCAGTACTTC. Its protein product is CASSIGTGTGYEQYF.

The chain couples TRBV19 to TRBJ2-7; D gene uncertain. Germline CDR1 LNHDA, CDR2 SQIVND (reference sequence). V lost 3 bases and J 6 bases, leaving 9 bases between the germline ends. The CDR3 covers 12 residues. CDR3 DNA: TGTGCCAGTAGTATTAAAGGAGCCGAGCAGTACTTC. Its protein product is CASSIKGAEQYF.

V usage is TRBV5-8 and J usage is TRBJ2-2, with a weak D call TRBD2 (5 bases). The CDR3 is 17 residues long. V lost 0 bases, J lost 0 bases, and 12 bases lay in between. Germline CDR1 and CDR2: SGHTS and YDEGEE. CDR3 DNA: TGTGCCAGCAGCTTGGGGCCCCGGGAAACGAACACCGGGGAGCTGTTTTTT. The encoded protein is CASSLGPRETNTGELFF.

This clone was found once. The chain employs TRBV10-3 and TRBJ2-7; maybe TRBD1 (6 bases). Germline values: CDR1 ENHRY, CDR2 SYGVKD. Trimming cost V 3 bases and J 2 bases, with 11 bases left between them. CDR3 length equals 14 residues. The CDR3 DNA reads TGTGCCATCAGTGAACAGGGCGAACCCTACGAGCAGTACTTC. Its translation is CAISEQGEPYEQYF.

The chain couples TRBV14 to TRBJ2-5; D is possibly TRBD2 (6 bases). The V end was cut by 3 bases, the J end by 5 bases, with 16 bases between. This CDR3 comprises 15 residues. Germline V gene sequence: CDR1 SGHDN, CDR2 FVKESK. The DNA of the CDR3 is TGTGCCAGCAGCCAGCGGGGAGCCCAACCGGAGACCCAGTACTTC. It specifies CASSQRGAQPETQYF.

This chain uses TRBV2 with TRBJ2-7, with a weak D call TRBD1 (7 bases). Trimming took 9 bases from V and 2 from J, leaving 20 bases between them. The CDR3 is 15 amino acids. CDR1 is SNHLY, CDR2 FYNNEI, per germline. CDR3 sequence reads: CASREGAGTTYEQYF. In DNA form, the CDR3 reads TGTGCCAGTAGAGAGGGGGCGGGAACCACCTACGAGCAGTACTTC.

The sample holds a few counts of this clone. This chain links TRBV7-9 with TRBJ1-2; a possible D gene is TRBD1 (6 bases). Germline-derived CDR1 and CDR2 are SEHNR and FQNEAQ (reference sequence). The CDR3 sequence is 12 residues long. V was trimmed by 3 bases and J by 8 bases, leaving 10 bases between them. CDR3 amino acids: CASSFTGMGYTF. CDR3 bases: TGTGCCAGCAGCTTTACAGGGATGGGCTACACCTTC.

This sequence joins TRBV6-5 and TRBJ1-2; 11 bases are a match to TRBD1. The germline gives CDR1 MNHEY, CDR2 SVGAGI. Germline trimming cut 7 bases from V and 8 bases from J; bases unmatched to any gene: 3. The CDR3 sequence is 12 residues long. The DNA for the CDR3 is TGTGCCAGCAAGGGACAGGGGGGAGGCTACACCTTC. This encodes CASKGQGGGYTF.

The chain employs TRBV5-5 and TRBJ1-4; weak D call: TRBD1 (5 bases). Trimming shortened V by 0 bases and J by 10 bases, and 13 bases separated the two germline ends. The CDR3 spans 14 residues. Germline V gene data show CDR1 as SGHKS and CDR2 as YYEKEE (reference sequence). The CDR3 region has the DNA TGTGCCAGCAGCTTGGATTGGGGCAGCAGAAAACTGTTTTTT. Amino acid sequence: CASSLDWGSRKLFF.

The rearrangement uses TRBV6-5 and TRBJ1-6; D might be TRBD1 (5 bases). CDR3 length equals 15 residues. Germline loops: CDR1 MNHEY, CDR2 SVGAGI. The germline V and J ends were trimmed by 0 bases and 5 bases, with 8 bases remaining between them. The CDR3 spells CASSYSTVNNSPLHF. The CDR3 DNA reads as TGTGCCAGCAGTTACTCGACAGTCAATAATTCACCCCTCCACTTT.

The CDR3 sequence: CASSPGGVEAFF. The CDR3 nucleotides read TGCGCCAGCAGCCCGGGGGGCGTTGAAGCTTTCTTT. The chain carries TRBV4-1 and TRBJ1-1, with TRBD1 as a possible D gene (6 bases). Trimming cost V 4 bases and J 7 bases, with 10 bases left between them. The CDR3 has 12 residues. Germline-derived CDR1 and CDR2 are MGHRA and YSYEKL.

V is TRBV6-5 and J is TRBJ1-1, with a possible D match to TRBD1 (5 bases). Trimming pared 3 bases from V and 0 bases from J, leaving 8 bases between. The V gene's germline CDR1 is MNHEY and CDR2 SVGAGI. The CDR3 loop spans 14 amino acids. The CDR3 protein is CASSYDSLNTEAFF. In nucleotides, the CDR3 is TGTGCCAGCAGTTATGACAGCTTGAACACTGAAGCTTTCTTT.